This TCR beta chain was profiled in a study of blood T cell repertoires in COVID-19. Across the study: PBMCs, B-cell-depleted T cells, or T cells were the source of the cDNA or gDNA that made up the material.

CDR1 is SQVTM, CDR2 ANQGSEA, per germline. This CDR3 has 12 amino acids. With 6 bases clipped from V and 3 bases from J, the junction kept 3 bases outside the gene matches. Original data processing: Researchers report that nucleated cell counts were estimated from reference gene primer amplification. TCRdb's table, derived via immunoSEQ multiplex PCR, lists solely in-frame clones and lacks some. V and J calls and clone size are given by that table; D and trimming were obtained from the DNA. Of fewer than 200,000 clones listed, about 75% are singletons. The receptor was derived from a woman between 70 and 85 years old with acute or convalescent COVID-19. Sequenced material: peripheral blood. The gene calls are TRBV29-1 and TRBJ2-7; TRBD1 matches at 9 bases. Here the CDR3 reads CSVGQGFYEQYF. The CDR3, as DNA: TGCAGCGTGGGACAGGGATTCTACGAGCAGTACTTC.